Listed here is a single T cell receptor (beta chain). The antigen is unknown. J was trimmed by 0 bases and V by 3 bases; bases with no gene match: 13. CDR1 and CDR2 from the germline V gene are SGDLS and YYNGEE. This CDR3 region has 19 residues. These data belong to a study of cytomegalovirus exposure and HLA in healthy donors. General study results and limits: Indistinguishability led to the exclusion of some V segments, TRBV6-2 and TRBV6-3 included. Another analysis was done later, and it associated approximately 15,000 TCR beta sequences with HLA alleles at 0.05 false discovery rate.

With 60 Vbeta and 13 Jbeta primers, the PCR was carried out. Generated by immunoSEQ multiplex PCR, the TCRdb table keeps only in-frame clones and is missing some. This table holds some 130,000 clones, about 70% found once. The sample taken for sequencing was PBMCs. The J gene is TRBJ2-1, the V gene TRBV9; TRBD2 aligns across 9 bases. This receptor was taken from a male donor in good health and CMV-seronegative. The CDR3: CASSGVERGAKSSYNEQFF. In DNA form, the CDR3 reads TGTGCCAGCAGCGGGGTGGAGCGGGGGGCTAAGAGCTCCTACAATGAGCAGTTCTTC.